This T cell receptor (beta chain) stems from a study of vaccination effects on CD4 cells after COVID-19. Study summary: The median interval between the second dose and post-vaccine sampling was 72 days. Study findings and constraints: Late post-vaccination, clones induced by infection and those induced by vaccine underwent marked clonal contraction.

Profiled with immunoSEQ multiplex PCR; TCRdb holds only in-frame clones, not every one. The sample includes about 73,000 clones, approximately 73% of them seen just once. This clone was picked up a small number of times. What it binds is not known. This CDR3 spans 13 amino acids. Trimming took off 3 bases at V and 9 bases at J, with 9 bases between the two ends. Germline loops: CDR1 SEHNR, CDR2 FQNEAQ (reference sequence). Following culture for under 12 days, CD4+ T cells were isolated. It was two doses of either the BNT162b2 or mRNA-1273 vaccine that participants received. Half of the medium was exchanged for IL-2 medium on both days 3 and 7.

The sequence derives from a human donor who received a COVID-19 vaccine. Source: CD4+ T cells from PBMCs cultured without peptide, taken after COVID-19 vaccination. V usage is TRBV7-9 and J usage is TRBJ1-6; no firm D call. The CDR3 protein is CASSFLVRSPLHF. The CDR3 bases are TGTGCCAGCAGCTTCTTGGTCCGTTCACCCCTCCACTTT.